This T cell receptor (beta chain) was profiled in a study of blood T cell repertoires in COVID-19. As for the study in general: Spain, Italy and the United States supplied samples that represented acute and convalescent COVID-19. Sample material is recorded as cDNA or gDNA derived from T cells, B-cell-depleted T cells, or PBMCs.

Original methodology: Reference gene primer amplification yielded estimated nucleated cell counts. The assay was immunoSEQ multiplex PCR, and TCRdb's table has in-frame clones only and misses some. The V and J calls and the clone size are those of that table, but D and trimming were determined from the DNA. The sample records more than 7,500 clones, 75% to 95% being singletons. Germline loops: CDR1 MDHEN, CDR2 SYDVKM. The V segment lost 7 bases and the J segment 3 bases; nucleotides outside the gene matches: 9. The CDR3 spans 15 residues. The source material was peripheral blood. The TCR comes from a woman aged 50 to 60 with active COVID-19. The V and J genes are TRBV28 and TRBJ1-1; 9 nucleotides line up with TRBD1. The CDR3 loop reads CASISQQGADTEAFF. In DNA, the CDR3 is TGTGCCAGCATAAGCCAACAGGGGGCGGACACTGAAGCTTTCTTT.